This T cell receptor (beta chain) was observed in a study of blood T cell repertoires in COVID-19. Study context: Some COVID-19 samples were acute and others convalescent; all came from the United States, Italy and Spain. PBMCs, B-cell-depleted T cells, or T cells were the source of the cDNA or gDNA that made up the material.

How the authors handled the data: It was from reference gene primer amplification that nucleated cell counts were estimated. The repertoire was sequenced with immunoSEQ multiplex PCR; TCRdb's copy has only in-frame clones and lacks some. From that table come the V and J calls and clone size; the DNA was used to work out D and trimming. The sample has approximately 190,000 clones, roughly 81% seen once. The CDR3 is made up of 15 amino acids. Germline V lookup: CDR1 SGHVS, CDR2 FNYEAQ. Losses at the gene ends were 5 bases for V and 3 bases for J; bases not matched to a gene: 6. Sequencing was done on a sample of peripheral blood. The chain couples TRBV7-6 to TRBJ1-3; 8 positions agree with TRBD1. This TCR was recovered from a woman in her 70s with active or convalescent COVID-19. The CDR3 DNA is TGTGCCAGCAGCGCTCAAACAGGGGGTGGAAACACCATATATTTT. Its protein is CASSAQTGGGNTIYF.